The clone carrying this T cell receptor beta chain occurred a few times. What it binds is not known. Germline-derived CDR1 and CDR2 are SQVTM and ANQGSEA. The ends were cut back, 4 bases at V and 1 base at J, with 7 bases in the middle. This CDR3 region has 12 residues. The sample belongs to a study of graft-versus-host responses after intestinal transplantation. Across the whole study: Each of the recipients got a multivisceral, liver-intestinal, or isolated intestinal transplant.

General study findings and limits: Present in recipient marrow, GvH clones included some that appeared first in ileum or blood. Within the allografts of patients who had graft-donor T cell macrochimerism, graft-versus-host to host-versus-graft clonal ratios were high. Circulating GvH clone levels at their peak were associated with HvG declines (early post-transplant).

The data were produced by immunoSEQ multiplex PCR, yet TCRdb's version contains in-frame clones alone and is incomplete. This table holds some 93,000 clones, roughly 91% found once. The chain carries TRBV29-1 and TRBJ1-1; D is uncertain. The sequence came from a human donor who received an intestinal transplant. The sample consisted of unstimulated CD8+ T cells sorted from spleen or lymph node cells, taken before intestinal transplant. The CDR3: CSVANRNTEAFF. The DNA of the CDR3 is TGCAGCGTTGCGAACAGGAACACTGAAGCTTTCTTT.